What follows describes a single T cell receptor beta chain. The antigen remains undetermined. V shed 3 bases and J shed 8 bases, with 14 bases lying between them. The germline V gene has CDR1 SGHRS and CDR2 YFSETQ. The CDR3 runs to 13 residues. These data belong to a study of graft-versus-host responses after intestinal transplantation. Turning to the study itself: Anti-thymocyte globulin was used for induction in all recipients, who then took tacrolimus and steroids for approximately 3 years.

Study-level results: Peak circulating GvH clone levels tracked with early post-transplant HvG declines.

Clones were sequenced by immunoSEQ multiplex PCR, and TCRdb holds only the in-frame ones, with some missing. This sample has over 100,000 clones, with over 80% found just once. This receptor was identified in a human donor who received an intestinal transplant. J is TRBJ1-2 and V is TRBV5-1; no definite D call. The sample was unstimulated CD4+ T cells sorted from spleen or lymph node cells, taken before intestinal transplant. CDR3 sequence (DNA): TGCGCCAGCAGCTCTGGCGGGGAAGGGGGCTACACCTTC. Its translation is CASSSGGEGGYTF.